These 15 T cell receptor beta chains share one sample of origin, sequenced in a study of blood T cell repertoires in COVID-19. Profiling relied on immunoSEQ multiplex PCR, and the TCRdb table lists in-frame clones only, not all of them. Among some 45,000 clones, about 90% were seen once, and the ten largest hold about 13%. The specimen sequenced was peripheral blood. These receptors all stem from a human donor in a cohort sampled during active COVID-19.

This chain connects TRBV7-9 to TRBJ2-2; no reliable D call. V was cut by 5 bases and J by 8 bases, with 9 bases left in between. The CDR3 has 12 amino acids. The germline V gene has CDR1 SEHNR and CDR2 FQNEAQ (reference sequence). CDR3 region: CASSPLVGELFF. The DNA of the CDR3 is TGTGCCAGCAGCCCCCTAGTAGGGGAGCTGTTTTTT.

The chain employs TRBV5-1 and TRBJ2-5; 10 bases map to TRBD1. V was clipped by 5 bases and J by 5 bases; unmatched bases: 3. Germline CDR1 is SGHRS and CDR2 is YFSETQ. The CDR3 has 13 residues. The CDR3 loop is CASRTGGRETQYF. In DNA, the CDR3 is TGCGCCAGCAGGACAGGGGGCCGCGAGACCCAGTACTTC.

This chain connects TRBV19 to TRBJ1-2; D unresolved. CDR1 and CDR2 from the germline V gene are LNHDA and SQIVND (reference sequence). This CDR3 spans 15 amino acids. V lost 8 bases, J lost 4 bases, and 20 bases lay in between. The CDR3 DNA follows: TGTGCCAGTTCCAGCGGAGGTACTTCCCTCTATGGCTACACCTTC. Translated: CASSSGGTSLYGYTF.

The rearrangement uses TRBV7-2 and TRBJ1-2, with 11 bases that match TRBD1. CDR1 is SGHTA and CDR2 is FQGNSA in the germline V gene. The V gene end was trimmed by 3 bases and the J gene end by 7 bases; junction bases not matched to a gene: 7. CDR3 size: 15 residues. The CDR3 DNA reads TGTGCCAGCAGCTTTGGACAGGGGGCAAGGGTTGGCTACACCTTC. It yields the protein CASSFGQGARVGYTF.

The gene calls are TRBV12-5 and TRBJ2-3; the match to TRBD2 covers 10 bases. V shed 6 bases and J 0 bases; nucleotides not matched to a gene: 3. Looked up from germline, CDR1 is LGHNT and CDR2 is FRNRAP. This CDR3 comprises 15 residues. CDR3 residues: CASGNSGGSTDTQYF. DNA of the CDR3: TGTGCTAGTGGAAATAGCGGGGGGAGCACAGATACGCAGTATTTT.

This clone occurred once. The V and J genes are TRBV14 and TRBJ2-5; D is possibly TRBD1 (5 bases). The CDR3 length is 14 residues. Germline V gene sequence: CDR1 SGHDN, CDR2 FVKESK. Trimming removed 6 bases at V and 0 bases at J, with 11 bases between. CDR3 region: CASSRQLYQETQYF. Here the CDR3 DNA reads TGTGCCAGCAGTCGACAGCTGTACCAAGAGACCCAGTACTTC.

This rearrangement joins TRBV9 to TRBJ2-3; D is possibly TRBD2 (7 bases). Germline V gene data show CDR1 as SGDLS and CDR2 as YYNGEE. This CDR3 region has 16 residues. V dropped 2 bases and J dropped 0 bases, with 13 bases sitting between them. Here the CDR3 DNA reads TGTGCCAGCAGCGTGGGCGGGGGCCATAGCACAGATACGCAGTATTTT. Translated: CASSVGGGHSTDTQYF.

The gene calls are TRBV7-6 and TRBJ2-1; maybe TRBD1 (6 bases). CDR1 is SGHVS, CDR2 FNYEAQ, per germline. The CDR3 is made up of 16 amino acids. Deletions cut 0 bases from V and 5 bases from J, with 14 bases between. The CDR3 nucleotides are TGTGCCAGCAGCTTAGCGGCCCGGACAGTAAACAATGAGCAGTTCTTC. Translating it yields CASSLAARTVNNEQFF.

The rearrangement links TRBV29-1 to TRBJ1-1, with TRBD1 identical over 7 bases. CDR3 length equals 13 residues. With V trimmed by 7 bases and J by 1 base, 6 bases remained unmatched. CDR1 and CDR2 from the germline V gene are SQVTM and ANQGSEA. The CDR3 bases are TGCAGCGCAAGGGGGCAGAGGAACACTGAAGCTTTCTTT. Amino acids: CSARGQRNTEAFF.

This clone appeared a single time. The rearrangement uses TRBV7-3 and TRBJ2-1; possibly TRBD1 for D (5 bases). V gave up 5 bases and J gave up 8 bases, with 16 bases separating them. CDR1 is SGHTA and CDR2 is FQGTGA in the germline V gene. The CDR3 contains 14 residues. The CDR3 loop reads CASSGAQGIDEQFF. DNA for the CDR3: TGTGCCAGCAGCGGAGCGCAGGGTATAGATGAGCAGTTCTTC.

V and J are TRBV11-2 and TRBJ1-5; TRBD1 might be the D (5 bases). V gave up 5 bases and J gave up 1 base, with 12 bases separating them. Per germline, CDR1 SGHAT and CDR2 FQNNGV. CDR3 size: 15 residues. The CDR3, as DNA: TGTGCCAGCAGCCAAGAGGGACTGAGCAATCAGCCCCAGCATTTT. Translated: CASSQEGLSNQPQHF.

The CDR3 is CASSGGSSYEQYF. CDR3 coding DNA: TGTGCCAGCAGCGGAGGGAGCTCCTACGAGCAGTACTTC. The chain carries TRBV11-3 and TRBJ2-7; D perhaps matches TRBD2 (6 bases). V was cut by 5 bases and J by 0 bases, with 8 bases left in between. The CDR3 consists of 13 residues. The germline V gene has CDR1 SGHNT and CDR2 YENEEA.

The gene calls are TRBV6-5 and TRBJ1-1; a possible D gene is TRBD1 (5 bases). Germline values: CDR1 MNHEY, CDR2 SVGAGI. V was clipped by 6 bases and J by 2 bases, with 10 bases between them. This CDR3 has 13 amino acids. This CDR3 reads CASRLQENTEAFF. The CDR3 bases are TGTGCCAGCAGATTACAGGAAAACACTGAAGCTTTCTTT.

This clone was observed once. In DNA form, the CDR3 reads TGTGCCAGCCATAGACAGGGTACAGATACGCAGTATTTT. Its translation is CASHRQGTDTQYF. The chain joins TRBV18 to TRBJ2-3, with TRBD1 matching 7 bases. V lost 8 bases and J lost 3; bases outside the gene matches: 5. The CDR3 runs 13 residues. Germline CDR1 reads KGHSH; CDR2 reads LQKENI.

The chain joins TRBV2 to TRBJ2-5; weak D call: TRBD2 (5 bases). The germline V and J ends were trimmed by 6 bases and 5 bases, with 16 bases remaining between them. The CDR3 runs to 14 residues. Per germline, CDR1 SNHLY and CDR2 FYNNEI. CDR3 loop: CASSPGVERETQYF. CDR3 sequence (DNA): TGTGCCAGCAGCCCCGGGGTAGAAAGGGAGACCCAGTACTTC.